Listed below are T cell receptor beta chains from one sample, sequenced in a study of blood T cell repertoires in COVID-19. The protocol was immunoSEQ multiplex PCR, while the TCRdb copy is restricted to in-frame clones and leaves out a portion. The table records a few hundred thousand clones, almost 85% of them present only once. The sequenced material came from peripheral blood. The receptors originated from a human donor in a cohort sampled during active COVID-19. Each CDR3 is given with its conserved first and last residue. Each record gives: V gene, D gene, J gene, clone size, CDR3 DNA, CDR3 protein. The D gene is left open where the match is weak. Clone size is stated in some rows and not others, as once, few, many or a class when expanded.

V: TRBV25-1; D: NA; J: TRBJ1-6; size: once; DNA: TGTGCCAGCAGTGATGGGCCGGCCTCACCCCTCCACTTT; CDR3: CASSDGPASPLHF
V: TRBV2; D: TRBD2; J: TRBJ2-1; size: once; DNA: TGTGCCAGCAGTGAAGCACTAGCGGGGTACAATGAGCAGTTCTTC; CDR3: CASSEALAGYNEQFF
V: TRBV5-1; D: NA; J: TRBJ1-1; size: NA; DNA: TGCGCCAGCAGCGACAGGCCGAACACTGAAGCTTTCTTT; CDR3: CASSDRPNTEAFF
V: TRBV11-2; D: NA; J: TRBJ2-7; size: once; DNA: TGTGCCAGCAGCGGAAATCCCGGGAGCTACGAGCAGTACTTC; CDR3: CASSGNPGSYEQYF
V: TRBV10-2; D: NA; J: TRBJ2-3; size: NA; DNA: TGCGCCAGCAGTGTCCAGGTCCGGGATACGCAGTATTTT; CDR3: CASSVQVRDTQYF
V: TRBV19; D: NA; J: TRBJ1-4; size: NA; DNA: TGTGCCAGTAGTATTAAATTCCAGGAGGGGAGAAAACGGTTGTTTTTT; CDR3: CASSIKFQEGRKRLFF
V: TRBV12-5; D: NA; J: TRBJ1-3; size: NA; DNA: TGTGCTAGTGGTTTAATCCCAGGGTCGGCAAACACCATATATTTT; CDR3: CASGLIPGSANTIYF
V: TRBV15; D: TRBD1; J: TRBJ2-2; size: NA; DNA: TGTGCCACCAGCAGAACACCGGGACAGGGGACCGGGGAGCTGTTTTTT; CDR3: CATSRTPGQGTGELFF
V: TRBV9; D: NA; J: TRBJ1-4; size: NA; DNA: TGTGCCAGCAGCGTAGGAGTGGGGGCTGGGGAAAAACTGTTTTTT; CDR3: CASSVGVGAGEKLFF
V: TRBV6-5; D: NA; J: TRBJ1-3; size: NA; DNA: TGTGCCAGCAGCCCCGACTGGAGCTCTGGAAACACCATATATTTT; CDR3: CASSPDWSSGNTIYF
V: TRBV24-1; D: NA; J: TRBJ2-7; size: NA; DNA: TGTGCCACCAGTGACTTTGGACAGCTCCTAAACTTC; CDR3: CATSDFGQLLNF
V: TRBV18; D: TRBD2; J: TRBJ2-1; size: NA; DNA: TGTGCCAGCTCATCAGGACTAGCGGCCCTCAATGAGCAGTTCTTC; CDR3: CASSSGLAALNEQFF